This paragraph covers one TCR beta chain sequence. Its antigen remains unidentified. Amplification used 60 Vbeta primers and 13 Jbeta primers. The repertoire was sequenced with immunoSEQ multiplex PCR; TCRdb's copy has only in-frame clones and lacks some. The repertoire consists of some 220,000 clones, with approximately 82% occurring once and the leading ten covering 0.5% to 0.7%. Trimming removed 2 bases from V and 5 bases from J, with 10 bases in between. Germline CDR1 is SGHRS and CDR2 is YFSETQ. CDR3 length equals 14 residues. The source of the sample is a study of cytomegalovirus exposure and HLA in healthy donors. The study's findings and limits: Donors were assumed by presence/absence analyses to have roughly uniform sequencing depth.

The source material was PBMCs. The gene calls are TRBV5-1 and TRBJ1-4; D unresolved. This TCR was sampled from a woman in her thirties or forties in good health and CMV-seronegative. This CDR3 is CASSFGGGNEKLFF. CDR3 bases: TGCGCCAGCAGCTTCGGCGGAGGGAATGAAAAACTGTTTTTT. The whole variable domain, remainder taken from reference TRBV5-1 and TRBJ1-4, is KAGVTQTPRYLIKTRGQQVTLSCSPISGHRSVSWYQQTPGQGLQFLFEYFSETQRNKGNFPGRFSGRQFSNSRSEMNVSTLELGDSALYLCASSFGGGNEKLFFGSGTQLSVL.